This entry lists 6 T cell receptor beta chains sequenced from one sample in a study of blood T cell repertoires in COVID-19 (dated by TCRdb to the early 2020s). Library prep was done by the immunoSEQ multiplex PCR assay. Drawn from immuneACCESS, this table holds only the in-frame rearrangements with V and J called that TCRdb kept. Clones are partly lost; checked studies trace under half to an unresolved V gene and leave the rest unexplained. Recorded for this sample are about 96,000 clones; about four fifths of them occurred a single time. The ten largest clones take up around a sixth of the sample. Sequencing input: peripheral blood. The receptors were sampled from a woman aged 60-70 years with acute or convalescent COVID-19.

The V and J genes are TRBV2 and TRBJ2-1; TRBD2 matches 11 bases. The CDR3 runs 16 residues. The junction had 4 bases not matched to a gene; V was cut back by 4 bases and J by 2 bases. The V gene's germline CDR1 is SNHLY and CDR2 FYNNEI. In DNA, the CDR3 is TGTGCCAGCAGTGTTCTAGCGGGGGGTGCCTACAATGAGCAGTTCTTC. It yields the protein CASSVLAGGAYNEQFF.

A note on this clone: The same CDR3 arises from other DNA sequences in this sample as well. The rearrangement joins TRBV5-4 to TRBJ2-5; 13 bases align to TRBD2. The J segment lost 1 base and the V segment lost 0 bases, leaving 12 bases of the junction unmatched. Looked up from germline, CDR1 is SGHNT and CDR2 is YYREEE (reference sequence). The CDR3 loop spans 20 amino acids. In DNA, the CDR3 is TGTGCCAGCAGCTTGGATTTTGGACTAGCGGGGGAGAAATTCCAAGAGACCCAGTACTTC. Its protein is CASSLDFGLAGEKFQETQYF.

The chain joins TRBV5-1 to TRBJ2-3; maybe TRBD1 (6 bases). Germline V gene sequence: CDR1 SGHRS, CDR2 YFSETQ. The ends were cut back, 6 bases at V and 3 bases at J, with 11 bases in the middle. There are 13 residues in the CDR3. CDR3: CASKQGGTDTQYF. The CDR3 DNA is TGCGCCAGCAAACAGGGTGGAACAGATACGCAGTATTTT.

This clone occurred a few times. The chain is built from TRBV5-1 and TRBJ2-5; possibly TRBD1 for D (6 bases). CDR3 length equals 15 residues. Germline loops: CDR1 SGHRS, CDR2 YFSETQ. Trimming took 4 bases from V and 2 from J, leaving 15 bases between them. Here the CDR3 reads CASSERPGTQETQYF. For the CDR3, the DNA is TGCGCCAGCAGCGAGCGACCCGGGACACAAGAGACCCAGTACTTC.

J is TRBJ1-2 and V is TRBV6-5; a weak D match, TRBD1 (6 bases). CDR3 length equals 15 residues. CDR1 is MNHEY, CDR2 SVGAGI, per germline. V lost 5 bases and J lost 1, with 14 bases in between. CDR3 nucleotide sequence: TGTGCCAGCAGTCGGGGGGCCAGGGATAACTATGGCTACACCTTC. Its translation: CASSRGARDNYGYTF.

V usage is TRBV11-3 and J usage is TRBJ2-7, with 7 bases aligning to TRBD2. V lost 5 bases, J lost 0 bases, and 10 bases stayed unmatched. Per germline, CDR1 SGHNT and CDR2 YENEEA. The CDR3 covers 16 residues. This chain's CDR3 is CASSPSGGGFSYEQYF. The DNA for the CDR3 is TGTGCCAGCAGCCCTAGTGGGGGGGGTTTCTCCTACGAGCAGTACTTC.